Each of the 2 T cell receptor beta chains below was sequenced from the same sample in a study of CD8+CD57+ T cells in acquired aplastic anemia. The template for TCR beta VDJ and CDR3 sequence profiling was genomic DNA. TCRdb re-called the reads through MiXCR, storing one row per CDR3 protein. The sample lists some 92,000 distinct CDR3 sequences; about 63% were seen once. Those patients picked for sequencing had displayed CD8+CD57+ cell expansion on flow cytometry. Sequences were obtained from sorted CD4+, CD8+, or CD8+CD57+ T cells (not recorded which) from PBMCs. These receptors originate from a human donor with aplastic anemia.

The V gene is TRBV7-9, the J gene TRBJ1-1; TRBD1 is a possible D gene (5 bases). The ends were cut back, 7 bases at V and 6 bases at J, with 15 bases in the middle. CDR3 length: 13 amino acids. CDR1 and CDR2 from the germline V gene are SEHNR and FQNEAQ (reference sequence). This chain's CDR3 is CASTQQGFAEAFF. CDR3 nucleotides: TGTGCCAGCACCCAGCAGGGTTTCGCTGAAGCTTTCTTT.

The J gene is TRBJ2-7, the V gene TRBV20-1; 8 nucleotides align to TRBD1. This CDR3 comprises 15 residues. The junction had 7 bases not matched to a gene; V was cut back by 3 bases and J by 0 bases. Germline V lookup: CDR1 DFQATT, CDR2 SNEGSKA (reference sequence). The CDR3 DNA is TGCAGTGCTAGGGACCGGGACAGGAGCTCCTACGAGCAGTACTTC. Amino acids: CSARDRDRSSYEQYF.